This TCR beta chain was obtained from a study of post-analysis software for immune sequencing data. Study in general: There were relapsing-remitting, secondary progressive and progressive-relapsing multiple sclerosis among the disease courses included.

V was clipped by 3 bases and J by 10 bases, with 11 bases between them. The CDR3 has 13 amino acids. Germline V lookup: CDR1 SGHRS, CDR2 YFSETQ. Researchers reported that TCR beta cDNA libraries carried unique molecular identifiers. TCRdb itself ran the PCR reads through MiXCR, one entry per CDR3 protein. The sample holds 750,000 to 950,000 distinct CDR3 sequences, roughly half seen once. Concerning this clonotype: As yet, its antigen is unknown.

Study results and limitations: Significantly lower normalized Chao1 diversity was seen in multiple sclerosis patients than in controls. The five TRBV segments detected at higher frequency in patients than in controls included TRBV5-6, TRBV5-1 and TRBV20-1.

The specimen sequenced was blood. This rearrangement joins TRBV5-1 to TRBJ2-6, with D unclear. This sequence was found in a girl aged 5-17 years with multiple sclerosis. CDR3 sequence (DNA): TGCGCCAGCAGCTCGTTGGGGAATAACGTCCTGACTTTC. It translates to CASSSLGNNVLTF.